Below, 9 T cell receptor beta chains from the same sample are listed, as sequenced in a study of OX40 agonist ivuxolimab in advanced cancers. The protocol was immunoSEQ multiplex PCR, while the TCRdb copy is restricted to in-frame clones and leaves out a portion. The sample lists about 77,000 clones; roughly 87% were seen once. The material was CD4+ or CD8+ T cells sorted from blood, obtained in a trial of the OX40 agonist ivuxolimab. The receptor source for this set is an adult with an advanced solid tumor such as melanoma, head and neck, liver or kidney cancer.

This chain links TRBV5-8 with TRBJ1-1; 9 nucleotides match TRBD1. CDR1 and CDR2 (germline): SGHTS, YDEGEE. V lost 4 bases to trimming and J lost 9 bases; unmatched junction nucleotides: 7. The CDR3 contains 13 residues. The CDR3 protein is CASSGYGTGQAFF. The CDR3 region has the DNA TGTGCCAGCAGCGGTTACGGGACAGGGCAAGCTTTCTTT.

The rearrangement joins TRBV18 to TRBJ2-1; TRBD1 aligns across 7 bases. Germline V gives CDR1 KGHSH, CDR2 LQKENI. This CDR3 has 15 amino acids. The V and J ends lost 3 bases and 1 base, in that order; junction bases with no gene match: 3. CDR3 in amino acids: CASSPSRGSYNEQFF. Here the CDR3 DNA reads TGTGCCAGCTCACCCTCCAGGGGGTCCTACAATGAGCAGTTCTTC.

This chain connects TRBV9 to TRBJ1-3; weak D call: TRBD1 (6 bases). The ends were cut back, 5 bases at V and 4 bases at J, with 13 bases in the middle. This CDR3 has 14 amino acids. Germline assignment: CDR1 SGDLS and CDR2 YYNGEE. CDR3 coding DNA: TGTGCCAGCAGTGACGGGACACCGGGAAACACCATATATTTT. Translation gives CASSDGTPGNTIYF.

This chain joins TRBV5-1 and TRBJ2-3, with 11 bases aligning to TRBD2. Germline loops: CDR1 SGHRS, CDR2 YFSETQ. With V trimmed by 2 bases and J by 3 bases, 2 bases remained unmatched. The CDR3 is 15 amino acids. The CDR3: CASSFSSGRTDTQYF. Written as DNA, the CDR3 is TGCGCCAGCAGCTTCTCTAGCGGGAGGACAGATACGCAGTATTTT. The full variable domain, completed using reference TRBV5-1 and TRBJ2-3, is KAGVTQTPRYLIKTRGQQVTLSCSPISGHRSVSWYQQTPGQGLQFLFEYFSETQRNKGNFPGRFSGRQFSNSRSEMNVSTLELGDSALYLCASSFSSGRTDTQYFGPGTRLTVL.

The V gene is TRBV6-6, the J gene TRBJ2-7; no clear D gene. Germline V gene lookup returns CDR1 MNHNY and CDR2 SVGAGI (reference sequence). V shed 0 bases and J shed 7 bases, with 10 bases lying between them. This CDR3 spans 13 amino acids. The CDR3 is CASSYSWRGEQYF. The DNA of the CDR3 is TGTGCCAGCAGTTACTCGTGGCGTGGGGAGCAGTACTTC.

The genes are TRBV19 and TRBJ2-2; D unresolved. There are 14 residues in the CDR3. Trimming removed 0 bases at V and 4 bases at J, with 6 bases between. Per the germline V gene, CDR1 is LNHDA and CDR2 is SQIVND (reference sequence). CDR3 in DNA: TGTGCCAGTAGTATAGAACTTAGCACCGGGGAGCTGTTTTTT. The encoded protein is CASSIELSTGELFF.

This clone was counted only a few times. The chain uses TRBV30 and TRBJ1-2, with D possibly TRBD1 on 6 matching bases. Germline V CDR1 and CDR2: GTSNPN, SVGIG (reference sequence). The V end was cut by 2 bases, the J end by 8 bases, with 12 bases between. This CDR3 contains 12 residues. In DNA, the CDR3 is TGTGCCTGGAGTACAGGGATGAGAGGCTACACCTTC. Translating gives CAWSTGMRGYTF.

This chain connects TRBV11-2 to TRBJ2-7; possibly TRBD2 for D (6 bases). From germline, CDR1 is SGHAT and CDR2 FQNNGV. The CDR3 length is 14 residues. Trimming cost V 1 base and J 1 base, with 8 bases left between them. Here the CDR3 DNA reads TGTGCCAGCAGCTTAGTGGCGGGGTCCTACGAGCAGTACTTC. It specifies CASSLVAGSYEQYF.

The genes are TRBV18 and TRBJ1-1, with no clear D. V was trimmed by 3 bases and J by 1 base, leaving 6 bases between them. The length of the CDR3 is 13 residues. Germline-derived CDR1 and CDR2 are KGHSH and LQKENI. The CDR3 reads CASSPSANTEAFF. The CDR3 coding sequence is TGTGCCAGCTCACCTTCTGCGAACACTGAAGCTTTCTTT.